The 27 T cell receptor beta chains listed next were all sequenced from one sample in a study of blood T cell repertoires in COVID-19. Produced via immunoSEQ multiplex PCR; TCRdb's table is partial and in-frame only. Of 300,000 to 350,000 clones in the sample, around 86% were seen once. The sample taken for sequencing was PBMCs or T cells enriched from blood (not recorded which). The source of these receptors is a woman between 40 and 50 years old with acute COVID-19.

The chain employs TRBV15 and TRBJ2-7, with 7 nucleotides matching TRBD2. Germline V gives CDR1 LNHNV, CDR2 YYDKDF (reference sequence). This CDR3 has 19 amino acids. With 0 bases clipped from V and 2 bases from J, the junction kept 16 bases outside the gene matches. This CDR3 reads CATSRDRSWLAGLTYEQYF. As DNA, the CDR3 is TGTGCCACCAGCAGAGATCGGAGCTGGTTAGCGGGCCTAACCTACGAGCAGTACTTC. The variable domain in full, completed from reference TRBV15 and TRBJ2-7, reads DAMVIQNPRYQVTQFGKPVTLSCSQTLNHNVMYWYQQKSSQAPKLLFHYYDKDFNNEADTPDNFQSRRPNTSFCFLDIRSPGLGDTAMYLCATSRDRSWLAGLTYEQYFGPGTRLTVT.

The J gene is TRBJ1-2, the V gene TRBV28; a possible D gene is TRBD1 (5 bases). The CDR3 is made up of 14 amino acids. V was shortened by 2 bases and J by 8 bases, with 15 bases between the two germline ends. Germline assignment: CDR1 MDHEN and CDR2 SYDVKM. The CDR3 nucleotides read TGTGCCAGCAGTTTACAAGTAGGAACAGGCGGCTACACCTTC. It is translated as CASSLQVGTGGYTF.

The sample holds a few counts of this clone. The CDR3 sequence: CASSQIPSTGELFF. CDR3 nucleotide sequence: TGTGCCAGCAGCCAAATTCCATCCACCGGGGAGCTGTTTTTT. The J gene is TRBJ2-2, the V gene TRBV3-1 (or the pseudogene TRBV3-2); D unclear. CDR3 length: 14 residues. Germline assignment: CDR1 LGHDT and CDR2 YNNKEL (reference sequence). The ends were cut back, 2 bases at V and 4 bases at J, with 8 bases in the middle.

The chain couples TRBV6-2 or TRBV6-3 to TRBJ1-2; D remains ambiguous. V was pared by 6 bases and J by 4 bases, with 9 bases between. The CDR3 has 12 residues. Germline V gene data show CDR1 as MNHEY and CDR2 as SVGEGT. CDR3 coding DNA: TGTGCCAGCAGCCCTTGGCCCTATGGCTACACCTTC. Its translation: CASSPWPYGYTF.

The V and J genes are TRBV19 and TRBJ2-7, with a possible D match to TRBD2 (7 bases). Germline-derived CDR1 and CDR2 are LNHDA and SQIVND (reference sequence). The CDR3 has 16 amino acids. V was pared by 6 bases and J by 0 bases, with 18 bases between. CDR3 sequence: CASSPLWGGASYEQYF. CDR3 nucleotides: TGTGCCAGTAGCCCCCTATGGGGGGGCGCCTCCTACGAGCAGTACTTC. Filled out from reference TRBV19 and TRBJ2-7, the complete variable domain reads DGGITQSPKYLFRKEGQNVTLSCEQNLNHDAMYWYRQDPGQGLRLIYYSQIVNDFQKGDIAEGYSVSREKKESFPLTVTSAQKNPTAFYLCASSPLWGGASYEQYFGPGTRLTVT.

The chain has TRBV18 and TRBJ1-2; no clear D gene. This CDR3 spans 12 amino acids. With 6 bases removed from V and 4 bases from J, the gap between germline ends came to 9 bases. Looked up from germline, CDR1 is KGHSH and CDR2 is LQKENI. The CDR3, as DNA: TGTGCCAGCTCCCTTTTCCTCTATGGCTACACCTTC. It yields the protein CASSLFLYGYTF.

This chain joins TRBV12-5 and TRBJ1-5, with D perhaps matching TRBD1 (6 bases). CDR1 and CDR2 (germline): LGHNT, FRNRAP. The V end was cut by 5 bases, the J end by 0 bases, with 11 bases between. The CDR3 runs to 15 residues. Here the CDR3 reads CASGRTENSNQPQHF. CDR3 bases: TGTGCTAGTGGTCGGACAGAAAATAGCAATCAGCCCCAGCATTTT.

The chain carries TRBV7-3 and TRBJ2-3; TRBD2 matches at 12 bases. This CDR3 comprises 14 residues. The germline gives CDR1 SGHTA, CDR2 FQGTGA. Trimming cost V 7 bases and J 5 bases; bases outside gene matches: 4. The CDR3 DNA follows: TGTGCCAGCACTAGCGGGGGGGCAAAAGATACGCAGTATTTT. Encoded protein: CASTSGGAKDTQYF.

V gene TRBV5-1 combines with J gene TRBJ2-4; TRBD2 matches 8 bases. CDR3 length: 14 residues. Losses at the gene ends were 0 bases for V and 5 bases for J; bases not matched to a gene: 1. The germline CDR1 and CDR2 sequences are SGHRS and YFSETQ. CDR3 nucleotide sequence: TGCGCCAGCAGCTTGGGCGGGGGGCAAAACATTCAGTACTTC. Translating gives CASSLGGGQNIQYF.

This clone was observed once. The chain combines TRBV2 with TRBJ2-7; tentative D call: TRBD1 (6 bases). The germline V and J ends were trimmed by 6 bases and 3 bases, with 15 bases remaining between them. There are 14 residues in the CDR3. Germline V gene data show CDR1 as SNHLY and CDR2 as FYNNEI. The CDR3 sequence is CASRVGQLLYEQYF. CDR3 DNA sequence: TGTGCCAGCAGGGTAGGACAGCTCCTCTACGAGCAGTACTTC.

The V call is TRBV4-3, the J call TRBJ1-4, with 7 bases fitting TRBD1. This CDR3 region has 16 residues. The germline V gene encodes CDR1 LGHNA and CDR2 YSLEER. With 1 base clipped from V and 2 bases from J, the junction kept 4 bases outside the gene matches. The CDR3 bases are TGCGCCAGCAGCCAAGGGACAGGTTCTACTAATGAAAAACTGTTTTTT. As protein: CASSQGTGSTNEKLFF.

The sample holds a few counts of this clone. V gene TRBV27 combines with J gene TRBJ1-2; 9 bases are shared with TRBD1. V lost 3 bases to trimming and J lost 6 bases; unmatched junction nucleotides: 23. There are 20 residues in the CDR3. Per germline, CDR1 MNHEY and CDR2 SMNVEV (reference sequence). This CDR3 is CASSFSTGWTGDIPGDGYTF. The DNA of the CDR3 is TGTGCCAGCAGTTTCTCGACCGGGTGGACAGGGGACATCCCCGGCGATGGCTACACCTTC.

This chain connects TRBV21-1 to TRBJ2-5; whether TRBD1, the table's D call, matches the DNA was not checked. TRBV21-1 is reported as a pseudogene. The CDR3 contains 19 residues. CDR3 DNA: TGTGCCAGCAGCATGATTGAGTACGGGAGGACAGGGGCACCCCGGACCCAGTACTTC. It codes for CASSMIEYGRTGAPRTQYF.

This CDR3 is CASSPGVVSLHF. The DNA for the CDR3 is TGTGCCAGCTCACCCGGAGTAGTTTCCCTCCACTTT. The V call is TRBV18, the J call TRBJ1-6; no clear D. The ends were cut back, 3 bases at V and 14 bases at J, with 11 bases in the middle. Germline CDR1 and CDR2: KGHSH and LQKENI. The CDR3 totals 12 residues.

The chain uses TRBV4-2 and TRBJ2-5; TRBD2 aligns across 12 bases. Germline V gene data show CDR1 as LGHNA and CDR2 as YNFKEQ. Trimming at V came to 3 bases and at J to 1 base, leaving 6 bases not matched to a gene. CDR3 length: 17 amino acids. The CDR3: CASSQDRTSGVQETQYF. The CDR3 region has the DNA TGTGCCAGCAGCCAGGACCGGACTAGCGGGGTCCAAGAGACCCAGTACTTC.

The chain is built from TRBV28 and TRBJ1-5; unclear D gene. V shed 4 bases and J shed 3 bases, with 7 bases lying between them. Germline CDR1 reads MDHEN; CDR2 reads SYDVKM. CDR3 length: 13 residues. The DNA for the CDR3 is TGTGCCAGCAGTTCGGGTTACAATCAGCCCCAGCATTTT. This sequence encodes CASSSGYNQPQHF.

V gene TRBV14 combines with J gene TRBJ2-1; TRBD1 is a possible D gene (5 bases). The germline gives CDR1 SGHDN, CDR2 FVKESK. This CDR3 has 16 residues. V was pared by 0 bases and J by 4 bases, with 13 bases between. CDR3 DNA: TGTGCCAGCAGCCAAGAAAGTGGAGACAGATACAATGAGCAGTTCTTC. Its translation is CASSQESGDRYNEQFF.

The rearrangement links TRBV6-4 to TRBJ2-2, with a weak D call TRBD2 (7 bases). The V gene's germline CDR1 is MRHNA and CDR2 SNTAGT. CDR3 length: 16 residues. The V end was cut by 4 bases, the J end by 3 bases, with 15 bases between. As DNA, the CDR3 is TGTGCCAGCAGTGTAAAGGGGGGGCCGGACACCGGGGAGCTGTTTTTT. Protein sequence: CASSVKGGPDTGELFF.

This rearrangement joins TRBV4-3 to TRBJ2-5; TRBD1 might be the D (5 bases). Trimming left V 1 base short and J 5 bases short, with 20 bases between. CDR1 and CDR2 (germline): LGHNA, YSLEER. CDR3 length: 17 amino acids. DNA for the CDR3: TGCGCCAGCAGCCAAGGTCCCCGTGGTAGGGGTTGGGAGACCCAGTACTTC. Translated, it gives CASSQGPRGRGWETQYF.

CDR3 nucleotide sequence: TGCAGCGTTGGCATTCCAGGGGTAGCGAACACTGAAGCTTTCTTT. Residues: CSVGIPGVANTEAFF. The chain carries TRBV29-1 and TRBJ1-1, with D perhaps matching TRBD1 (6 bases). The ends were cut back, 4 bases at V and 1 base at J, with 16 bases in the middle. The germline V gene has CDR1 SQVTM and CDR2 ANQGSEA. The CDR3 is made up of 15 amino acids.

Here the CDR3 reads CASSQGTGPRGSGYTF. In DNA, the CDR3 is TGCGCCAGCAGCCAAGGGACAGGACCTCGCGGATCTGGCTACACCTTC. The J gene is TRBJ1-2, the V gene TRBV4-3; 7 nucleotides line up with TRBD1. Germline V CDR1 and CDR2: LGHNA, YSLEER. After removal of 1 base from V and 7 bases from J, the junction contained 12 bases not matched to a gene. CDR3 length: 16 residues.

This clone has only one observation. The chain is built from TRBV27 and TRBJ2-7, with TRBD1 matching 9 bases. Germline CDR1 reads MNHEY; CDR2 reads SMNVEV (reference sequence). The CDR3 extends over 15 amino acids. Trimming removed 1 base from V and 7 bases from J; junction bases left unmatched: 8. The CDR3 region is CASSLFGQGSREQYF. The CDR3 nucleotides read TGTGCCAGCAGTTTATTTGGACAGGGGTCGAGAGAGCAGTACTTC.

V gene TRBV18 combines with J gene TRBJ1-2; tentatively, D is TRBD1 (6 bases). V was clipped by 3 bases and J by 2 bases, with 13 bases between them. Looked up from germline, CDR1 is KGHSH and CDR2 is LQKENI. The length of the CDR3 is 15 residues. The CDR3 loop reads CASSPVGDKNYGYTF. The CDR3 bases are TGTGCCAGCTCACCCGTTGGGGACAAAAACTATGGCTACACCTTC.

V gene TRBV6-2 or TRBV6-3 combines with J gene TRBJ1-1; the match to TRBD1 covers 8 bases. CDR3 size: 15 residues. V shed 5 bases, J shed 4 bases, and the junction held 9 bases outside the gene matches. Germline V gene lookup returns CDR1 MNHEY and CDR2 SVGEGT. The CDR3 bases are TGTGCCAGCAGTACCCCACAGGGGGTCGGCACTGAAGCTTTCTTT. It is translated as CASSTPQGVGTEAFF.

The rearrangement links TRBV5-1 to TRBJ1-1; 9 bases are a match to TRBD1. CDR3 size: 17 residues. The V and J ends lost 4 bases and 5 bases, in that order; junction bases with no gene match: 15. Germline V gene sequence: CDR1 SGHRS, CDR2 YFSETQ. Here the CDR3 DNA reads TGCGCCAGCAGCCCGACATTCTTGACAGGGGGAGGAACTGAAGCTTTCTTT. The encoded protein is CASSPTFLTGGGTEAFF.

The gene calls are TRBV14 and TRBJ2-1, with D maybe TRBD1 (5 bases). The germline V and J ends were trimmed by 1 base and 7 bases, with 8 bases remaining between them. Looked up from germline, CDR1 is SGHDN and CDR2 is FVKESK. CDR3 size: 13 residues. CDR3 amino acids: CASSQVNRNEQFF. For the CDR3, the DNA is TGTGCCAGCAGCCAAGTTAACAGGAATGAGCAGTTCTTC.

The V and J genes are TRBV9 and TRBJ2-6; D ambiguous. V was cut by 0 bases and J by 0 bases, with 7 bases left in between. The CDR3 is 16 amino acids. Germline lookup yields CDR1 SGDLS and CDR2 YYNGEE. CDR3 nucleotide sequence: TGTGCCAGCAGCGTAGGGCAGTACTCTGGGGCCAACGTCCTGACTTTC. This translates into CASSVGQYSGANVLTF.